This T cell receptor (beta chain) was sequenced for a study of OX40 agonist ivuxolimab in advanced cancers. At the level of the study: Mean age approximately 66 years, range about 23 to 80; 82.7% male.

Sequencing was performed with immunoSEQ multiplex PCR; in TCRdb, only in-frame clones are kept and a portion is missing. The profile shows 65,000 to 90,000 clones, 75% to 95% of them singletons. With autoimmune disease history or systemic immunosuppression, patients were excluded. The sequences come from CD4+ or CD8+ T cells sorted from blood, collected in a trial of the OX40 agonist ivuxolimab. The sequence was obtained from an adult with an advanced solid tumor such as melanoma, head and neck, liver or kidney cancer.

For the CDR3, the DNA is TGTGCCATCAGTGAGCTTGGGACAGAAGTTAATGAAAAACTGTTTTTT. Its protein product is CAISELGTEVNEKLFF. The chain combines TRBV10-3 with TRBJ1-4; TRBD1 matches 7 bases. This CDR3 region has 16 residues. After removal of 2 bases from V and 4 bases from J, the junction contained 7 bases not matched to a gene. Germline CDR1 reads ENHRY; CDR2 reads SYGVKD.